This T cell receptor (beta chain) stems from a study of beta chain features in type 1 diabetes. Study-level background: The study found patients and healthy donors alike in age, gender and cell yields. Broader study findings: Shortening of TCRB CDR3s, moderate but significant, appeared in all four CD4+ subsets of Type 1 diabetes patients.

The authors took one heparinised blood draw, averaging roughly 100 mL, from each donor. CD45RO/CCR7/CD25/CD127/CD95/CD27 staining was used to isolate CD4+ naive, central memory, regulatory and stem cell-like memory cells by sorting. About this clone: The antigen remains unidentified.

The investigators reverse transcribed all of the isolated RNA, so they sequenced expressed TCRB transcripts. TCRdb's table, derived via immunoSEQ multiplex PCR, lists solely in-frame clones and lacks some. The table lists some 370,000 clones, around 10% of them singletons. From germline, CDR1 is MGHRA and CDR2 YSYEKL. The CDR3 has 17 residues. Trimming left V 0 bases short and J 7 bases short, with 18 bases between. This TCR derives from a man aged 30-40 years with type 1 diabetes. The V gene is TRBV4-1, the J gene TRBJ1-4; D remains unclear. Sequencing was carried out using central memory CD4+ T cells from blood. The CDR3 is CASSQESHSRPAEKLFF. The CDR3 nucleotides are TGCGCCAGCAGCCAAGAATCCCATTCCAGGCCAGCTGAAAAACTGTTTTTT.